Only one count was recorded for the clone carrying this TCR beta chain. The antigen is not known. This entry is derived from a study of OX40 agonist ivuxolimab in advanced cancers. Study-level background: Ivuxolimab, an antibody acting as an agonist of OX40 (CD134), was used to treat patients. Among those enrolled, mean age was roughly 62 years (range about 23 to 79) and 75% to 85% were male. Allowance was made for prior anti-PD-1, anti-PD-L1 or anti-CTLA-4 therapy, and roughly 40% had some.

Libraries were prepared by immunoSEQ multiplex PCR; TCRdb keeps only in-frame clonotypes and omits some of them. Altogether about 82,000 clones are present, roughly 92% being singletons, with the ten largest covering over 0.55%. The study, taken as a whole, reports: Partial responders receiving 0.1-3.0 mg/kg showed among the lowest clonal expansion.

The TCR originated in an adult with an advanced solid tumor such as melanoma, head and neck, liver or kidney cancer. The sequencing used CD4+ or CD8+ T cells sorted from blood, collected in a trial of the OX40 agonist ivuxolimab.

This chain's CDR3 is CASSFPGQGSYEQYF. The CDR3 DNA reads TGTGCCAGCAGCTTTCCGGGACAGGGATCCTACGAGCAGTACTTC. J is TRBJ2-7 and V is TRBV11-3, with TRBD1 matching 9 bases. In germline, CDR1 is SGHNT, CDR2 YENEEA. The CDR3 runs 15 residues. The trim removed 3 bases at V and 1 base at J, leaving 4 bases unmatched.